The 10 T cell receptor beta chains below all came from one sample that was sequenced in a study of cytomegalovirus exposure and HLA in healthy donors. PCR was performed using 60 Vbeta and 13 Jbeta primers. Only in-frame clones appear in the TCRdb table, and some are missing; sequencing was by immunoSEQ multiplex PCR. The data show approximately 160,000 clones, with 65% to 85% seen just once and 2% to 3% held by the top ten. Input material: PBMCs. Source of these receptors: a woman aged 40 to 49 in good health and CMV-seropositive.

This rearrangement joins TRBV6-1 to TRBJ2-1, with D perhaps matching TRBD2 (6 bases). This CDR3 comprises 14 residues. Germline-derived CDR1 and CDR2 are MNHNS and SASEGT. V was trimmed by 7 bases and J by 8 bases, leaving 18 bases between them. The CDR3 nucleotides read TGTGCCAGCAAGGAGGGGATCCTTGCGGATGAGCAGTTCTTC. Residues: CASKEGILADEQFF.

The chain joins TRBV6-4 to TRBJ1-6, with a possible D match to TRBD1 (5 bases). Germline V CDR1 and CDR2: MRHNA, SNTAGT. There are 13 residues in the CDR3. The V end lost 6 bases, the J end lost 10 bases, and 13 bases lay between the germline ends. Here the CDR3 reads CASRLTGGSPLHF. CDR3 coding DNA: TGTGCCAGCAGGTTAACAGGTGGCTCACCCCTCCACTTT.

Regarding this clone: Other DNA sequences from this sample encode an identical CDR3 as well. This sequence joins TRBV19 and TRBJ1-3; weak D call: TRBD1 (5 bases). There are 15 residues in the CDR3. V lost 4 bases, J lost 0 bases, and 10 bases lay in between. Germline lookup yields CDR1 LNHDA and CDR2 SQIVND (reference sequence). CDR3: CASSKGLNSGNTIYF. The CDR3 DNA is TGTGCCAGTAGTAAGGGACTAAACTCTGGAAACACCATATATTTT.

The chain links TRBV19 to TRBJ2-5; D ambiguous. In germline, CDR1 is LNHDA, CDR2 SQIVND (reference sequence). Trimming stripped 5 bases from V and 2 bases from J, with 18 bases between. The CDR3 consists of 16 residues. The CDR3 region is CASSPPMALGQETQYF. The CDR3 DNA reads TGTGCCAGTAGTCCGCCGATGGCGCTAGGACAAGAGACCCAGTACTTC.

This chain uses TRBV19 with TRBJ1-1; D is unresolved. The CDR3 is 15 residues long. Trimming stripped 6 bases from V and 5 bases from J, with 19 bases between. Germline V CDR1 and CDR2: LNHDA, SQIVND (reference sequence). The DNA for the CDR3 is TGTGCCAGTAGCTTAATACACGCCCGGGGAACTGAAGCTTTCTTT. Protein sequence: CASSLIHARGTEAFF. The full variable domain, its missing parts supplied by reference TRBV19 and TRBJ1-1, is DGGITQSPKYLFRKEGQNVTLSCEQNLNHDAMYWYRQDPGQGLRLIYYSQIVNDFQKGDIAEGYSVSREKKESFPLTVTSAQKNPTAFYLCASSLIHARGTEAFFGQGTRLTVV.

The chain uses TRBV10-1 and TRBJ2-5; D possibly corresponds to TRBD1 (5 bases). V gave up 5 bases and J gave up 5 bases, with 12 bases separating them. Germline V CDR1 and CDR2: WNHNN, SYGVQD (reference sequence). The length of the CDR3 is 13 residues. CDR3 sequence reads: CASSPTVAETQYF. Here the CDR3 DNA reads TGCGCCAGCAGTCCGACAGTTGCGGAGACCCAGTACTTC.

This clone was detected a few times. This chain connects TRBV7-9 to TRBJ2-3; the match to TRBD1 covers 9 bases. V was clipped by 10 bases and J by 6 bases; unmatched bases: 5. Germline V gives CDR1 SEHNR, CDR2 FQNEAQ (reference sequence). There are 12 residues in the CDR3. DNA for the CDR3: TGTGCCACCGCGGGACAGGGTGATACGCAGTATTTT. It is translated as CATAGQGDTQYF.

This sequence joins TRBV5-6 and TRBJ2-7; 7 bases are shared with TRBD2. Germline assignment: CDR1 SGHDT and CDR2 YYEEEE. The CDR3 sequence is 15 residues long. J gave up 2 bases and V 4 bases, and 9 bases lay outside the gene matches. The chain's CDR3 is CASSGGEIYPYEQYF. The DNA of the CDR3 is TGTGCCAGCAGCGGGGGGGAGATCTACCCCTACGAGCAGTACTTC.

The sample holds one count of this clone. V and J are TRBV19 and TRBJ2-5, with a weak D call TRBD2 (6 bases). Germline V gene lookup returns CDR1 LNHDA and CDR2 SQIVND (reference sequence). The V end lost 7 bases, the J end lost 9 bases, and 15 bases lay between the germline ends. This CDR3 has 12 amino acids. CDR3 loop: CASKDGGGAQYF. In DNA, the CDR3 is TGTGCCAGTAAGGACGGCGGAGGGGCCCAGTACTTC. Combining the CDR3 with reference TRBV19 and TRBJ2-5 gives the whole variable domain DGGITQSPKYLFRKEGQNVTLSCEQNLNHDAMYWYRQDPGQGLRLIYYSQIVNDFQKGDIAEGYSVSREKKESFPLTVTSAQKNPTAFYLCASKDGGGAQYFGPGTRLLVL.

The V gene is TRBV7-2, the J gene TRBJ2-2; the D gene is possibly TRBD1 (5 bases). Per germline, CDR1 SGHTA and CDR2 FQGNSA. The CDR3 totals 13 residues. Trimming removed 0 bases at V and 11 bases at J, with 10 bases between. DNA of the CDR3: TGTGCCAGCAGCTTAGCGGGTAGGGGCGAGCTGTTTTTT. Translated: CASSLAGRGELFF.